This entry is about one T cell receptor beta chain. Its antigen remains unknown. Sequence at one end of the junction differs from germline and may be a read error. The iRepertoire nested amplicon-rescue multiplex PCR amplified TCR alpha and beta CDR3s from RNA. One entry per CDR3 protein results from TCRdb running MiXCR on the multiplex PCR reads. Seen here are 300,000 to 450,000 distinct CDR3 sequences, 41% observed once, and the top ten hold approximately 12%. This sample was taken from a study of glioma-infiltrating T cells. The overall study: Blood libraries targeted about 4- to 11-fold coverage of roughly 920,000 T cells. The study's findings and limits: Patients with low tissue-blood divergence carried a signature set of shared blood CDR3 motifs.

The sequenced material came from glioma tissue, nonneoplastic brain tissue, or PBMCs (not recorded which). This receptor was taken from a human donor with low-grade glioma or glioblastoma, undergoing nonglioma brain surgery, or in good health (not recorded which).

The CDR3 protein is CASSLAQGAGELFF. The CDR3 region has the DNA TGTGCTAGCAGCTTAGCCCAGGGGGCCGGGGAGCTGTTTTTT. V is TRBV7-6 and J is TRBJ2-2; 7 nucleotides match TRBD1. CDR3 length equals 14 residues. The germline CDR1 and CDR2 sequences are SGHVS and FNYEAQ.